This entry features one TCR beta chain sequence. Its cognate antigen is unknown. The study ran its PCR with 60 Vbeta and 13 Jbeta primers. The method was immunoSEQ multiplex PCR; TCRdb's version includes in-frame clones alone and lacks a portion of them. The sample records 90,000 to 150,000 clones, 55% to 75% being singletons. The CDR3 covers 13 residues. J lost 7 bases, V lost 6 bases, and 8 bases had no gene match. Germline V CDR1 and CDR2: SEHNR, FQNEAQ (reference sequence). The data were taken from a study of cytomegalovirus exposure and HLA in healthy donors. Study-wide points: As a later analysis revealed, the rate of TCR association differed by HLA locus, with DRB1 most and HLA-C fewest. The number of N-insertions in an Asian-associated ancestry cluster was reportedly below the roughly 670-donor mean in a later analysis. Among TCR beta chains, those listed as cytomegalovirus-associated numbered roughly 150.

This sequence originates from a woman between 35 and 50 years old in good health and CMV-seropositive. The chain employs TRBV7-9 and TRBJ2-7, with 8 bases matching TRBD1. Sequenced material: PBMCs. CDR3 DNA: TGTGCCAGCAGATTGACAGGGGATGGGGAGCAGTACTTC. It codes for CASRLTGDGEQYF.